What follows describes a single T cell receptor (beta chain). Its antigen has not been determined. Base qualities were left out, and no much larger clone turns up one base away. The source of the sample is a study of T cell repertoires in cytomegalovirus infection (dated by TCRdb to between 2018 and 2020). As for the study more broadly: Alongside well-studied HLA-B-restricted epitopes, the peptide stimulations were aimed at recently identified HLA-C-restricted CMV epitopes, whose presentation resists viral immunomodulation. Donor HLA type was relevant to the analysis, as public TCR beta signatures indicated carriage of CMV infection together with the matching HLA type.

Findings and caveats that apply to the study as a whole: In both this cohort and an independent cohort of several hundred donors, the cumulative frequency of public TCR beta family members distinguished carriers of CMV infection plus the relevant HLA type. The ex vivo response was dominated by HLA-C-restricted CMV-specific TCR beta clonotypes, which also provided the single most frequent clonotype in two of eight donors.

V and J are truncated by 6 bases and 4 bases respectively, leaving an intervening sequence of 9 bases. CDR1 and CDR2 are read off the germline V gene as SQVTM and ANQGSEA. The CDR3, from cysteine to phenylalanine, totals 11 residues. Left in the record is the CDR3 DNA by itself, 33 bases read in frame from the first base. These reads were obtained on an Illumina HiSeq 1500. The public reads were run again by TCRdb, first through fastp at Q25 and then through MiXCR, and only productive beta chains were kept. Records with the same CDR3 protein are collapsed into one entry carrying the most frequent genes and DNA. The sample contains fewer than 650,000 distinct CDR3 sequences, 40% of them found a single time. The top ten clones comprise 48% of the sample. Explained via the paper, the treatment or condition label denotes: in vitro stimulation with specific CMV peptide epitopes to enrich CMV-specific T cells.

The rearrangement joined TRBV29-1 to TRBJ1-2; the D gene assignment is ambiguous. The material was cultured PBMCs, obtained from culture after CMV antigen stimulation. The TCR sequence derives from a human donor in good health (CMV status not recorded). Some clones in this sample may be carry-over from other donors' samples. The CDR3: CSVPPSYGYTF. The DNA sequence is TGCAGCGTCCCTCCTTCCTATGGCTACACCTTC.